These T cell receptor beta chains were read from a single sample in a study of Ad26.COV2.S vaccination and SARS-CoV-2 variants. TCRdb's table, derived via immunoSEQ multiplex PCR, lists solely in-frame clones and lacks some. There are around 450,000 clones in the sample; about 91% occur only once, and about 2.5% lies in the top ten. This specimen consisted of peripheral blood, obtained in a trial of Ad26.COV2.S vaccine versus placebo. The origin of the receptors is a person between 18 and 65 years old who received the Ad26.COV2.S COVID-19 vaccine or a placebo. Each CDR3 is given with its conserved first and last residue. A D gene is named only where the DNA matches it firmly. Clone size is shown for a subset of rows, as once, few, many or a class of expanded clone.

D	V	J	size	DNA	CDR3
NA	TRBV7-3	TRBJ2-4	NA	TGTGCCAGCAGCTTATTGGGAAGGTCGGCCAAAAACATTCAGTACTTC	CASSLLGRSAKNIQYF
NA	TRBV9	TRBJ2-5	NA	TGTGCCAGCAGCGTACGGGACCCGGCGGGTCAAGAGACCCAGTACTTC	CASSVRDPAGQETQYF
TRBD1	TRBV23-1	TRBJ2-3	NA	TGCGCCAGCAGTCAACGGAACACAGACTCGACAGGGTCGGGAGATACGCAGTATTTT	CASSQRNTDSTGSGDTQYF
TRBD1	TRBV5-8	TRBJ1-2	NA	TGTGCCAGCAGCTCTTGGACAGGTTCGGGGGCTTACTATGGCTACACCTTC	CASSSWTGSGAYYGYTF
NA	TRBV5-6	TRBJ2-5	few	TGTGCCAGCAGCTTATGGTGGGAAGAGACCCAGTACTTC	CASSLWWEETQYF
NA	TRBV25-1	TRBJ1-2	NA	TGTGCCAGCAGTTCTAGGAGGGCAGGGTTCTATGGCTACACCTTC	CASSSRRAGFYGYTF
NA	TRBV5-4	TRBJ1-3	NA	TGTGCCAGCAGCTTGGACTTCGGGCAGGCCTCTGGAAACACCATATATTTT	CASSLDFGQASGNTIYF
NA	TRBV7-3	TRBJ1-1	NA	TGTGCCAGCAGCTTAACAGGGAAGCCAGAGGGGACTGAAGCTTTCTTT	CASSLTGKPEGTEAFF
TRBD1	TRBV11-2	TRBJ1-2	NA	TGTGCCAGCAGCGTGACAGGGGCAGGAAGGTCGAGCTACTATGGCTACACCTTC	CASSVTGAGRSSYYGYTF
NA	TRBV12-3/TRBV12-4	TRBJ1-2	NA	TGTGCCAGCAGAACATCTCTACTGGGCTACACCTTC	CASRTSLLGYTF
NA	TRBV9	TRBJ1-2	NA	TGTGCCAGCAGCGTGGCCCCCGGGGCAGATGGCTACACCTTC	CASSVAPGADGYTF
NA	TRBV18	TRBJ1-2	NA	TGTGCCAGCTCAGACATGTCTGGCTACACCTTC	CASSDMSGYTF
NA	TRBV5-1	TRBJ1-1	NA	TGCGCCAGCAGCTCCTTGCCTCAGCGCGCTAACACTGAAGCTTTCTTT	CASSSLPQRANTEAFF
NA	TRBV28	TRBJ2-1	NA	TGTGCCAGCAGACCCGGGACCCCCGGGGGCTCCTACAATGAGCAGTTCTTC	CASRPGTPGGSYNEQFF
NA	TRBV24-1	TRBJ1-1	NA	TGTGCCACCCTCAGCGGCGAGGGAACTGAAGCTTTCTTT	CATLSGEGTEAFF
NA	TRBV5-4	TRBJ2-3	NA	TGTGCCTGTGGTGGAGGGGGAGGGGACACAGATACGCAGTATTTT	CACGGGGGDTDTQYF
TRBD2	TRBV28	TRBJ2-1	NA	TGTGCCAGCAGTCCTCCAGGGACTAGGTCCTACAATGAGCAGTTCTTC	CASSPPGTRSYNEQFF
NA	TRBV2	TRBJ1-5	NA	TGTGCCAGCAGTCCCCGATCGGGCAATCAGCCCCAGCATTTT	CASSPRSGNQPQHF
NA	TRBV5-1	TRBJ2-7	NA	TGCGCCAGCAGCTTGGGACAGTTTATTTCCTACGAGCAGTACTTC	CASSLGQFISYEQYF
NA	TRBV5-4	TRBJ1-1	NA	TGTGCCAGCAGCTCAACGATTGTCACTGAAGCTTTCTTT	CASSSTIVTEAFF
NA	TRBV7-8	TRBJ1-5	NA	TGTGCCAGCAGCCTGGACTCCCTCGGGATACAGCCCCAGCATTTT	CASSLDSLGIQPQHF
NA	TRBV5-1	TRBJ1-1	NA	TGCGCCAGCAGCATTATCGTCGGGGGGAGTGCTTTCTTT	CASSIIVGGSAFF
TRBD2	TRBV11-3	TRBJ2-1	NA	TGTGCCAGCAGCTTAGGTAGCGGGGGCTACAATGAGCAGTTCTTC	CASSLGSGGYNEQFF
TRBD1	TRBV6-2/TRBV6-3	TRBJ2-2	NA	TGTGCCAGCAGTTGGGACAGGGGGAGTTTGTCCGGGGAGCTGTTTTTT	CASSWDRGSLSGELFF
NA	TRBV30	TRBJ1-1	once	TGTGCCTGGATGAGAGCTTACATGAACACTGAAGCTTTCTTT	CAWMRAYMNTEAFF
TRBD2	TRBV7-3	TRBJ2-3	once	TGTGCCAGCAGCCGAGGACTAGTCTCCGATACGCAGTATTTT	CASSRGLVSDTQYF
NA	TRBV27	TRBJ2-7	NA	TGTGCCAGCAGTCTCAAAGGTCTAGCGATGGGATTTTACGAGCAGTACTTC	CASSLKGLAMGFYEQYF
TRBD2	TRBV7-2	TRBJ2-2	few	TGTGCCAGCAGCTTAGTCGGCGGGGGTGGCGGGGAGCTGTTTTTT	CASSLVGGGGGELFF
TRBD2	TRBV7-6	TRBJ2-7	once	TGTGCCAGCAGCTTAGGACTAGCGGGGGGGTCCTACGAGCAGTACTTC	CASSLGLAGGSYEQYF
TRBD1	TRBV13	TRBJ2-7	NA	TGTGCCAGCAGCTTTGGGGACAGACTAAAGGTGCGTACCTACGAGCAGTACTTC	CASSFGDRLKVRTYEQYF
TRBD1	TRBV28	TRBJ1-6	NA	TGTGCCAGCAGTGTACCGGGACAGGGGGTCCACTTT	CASSVPGQGVHF
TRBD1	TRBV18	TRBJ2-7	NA	TGTGCCAGCTCACGCGGAGGGACAGGTTTTTCCTACGAGCAGTACTTC	CASSRGGTGFSYEQYF
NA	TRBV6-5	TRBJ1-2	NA	TGTGCCAGCAGTTACAATGGACGACAGTCCTATGGCTACACCTTC	CASSYNGRQSYGYTF
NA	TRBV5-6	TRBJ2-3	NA	TGTGCCAGCAGCTTGAGTTTCACAGATACGCAGTATTTT	CASSLSFTDTQYF
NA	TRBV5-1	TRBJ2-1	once	TGCGCCAGCAGCTTGGGAACCTACAATGAGCAGTTCTTC	CASSLGTYNEQFF